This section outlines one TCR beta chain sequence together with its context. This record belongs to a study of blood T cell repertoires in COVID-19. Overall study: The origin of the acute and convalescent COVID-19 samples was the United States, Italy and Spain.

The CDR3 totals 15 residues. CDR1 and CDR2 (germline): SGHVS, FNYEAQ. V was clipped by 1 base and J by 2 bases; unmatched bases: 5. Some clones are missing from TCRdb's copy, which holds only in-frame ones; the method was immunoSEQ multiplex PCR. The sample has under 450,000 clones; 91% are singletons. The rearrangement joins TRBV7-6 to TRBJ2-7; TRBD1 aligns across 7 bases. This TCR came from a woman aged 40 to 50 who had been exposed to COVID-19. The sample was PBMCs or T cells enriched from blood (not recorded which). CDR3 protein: CASSLGGTAAYEQYF. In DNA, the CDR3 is TGTGCCAGCAGCTTAGGGGGGACAGCGGCCTACGAGCAGTACTTC.